The 14 T cell receptor beta chains below were found in one sample sequenced in a study of STAT3 mutations in large granular lymphocyte leukemia. Findings and limits, study-wide: At least one immunodominant TCR beta clonotype appeared in every T-cell large granular lymphocyte leukemia patient.

Profiling relied on immunoSEQ multiplex PCR, and the TCRdb table lists in-frame clones only, not all of them. The table lists 12,000 or so clones, 85% of them singletons. Their recognized antigens are unknown. Sequenced input: peripheral blood mononuclear cells. The origin of the receptors is a man older than 75 with T-cell large granular lymphocyte leukemia. Some clones in this sample may be carry-over from other donors' samples.

This chain connects TRBV4-1 to TRBJ2-7, with D perhaps assigned TRBD1 or TRBD2 (5 bases each). Germline loops: CDR1 MGHRA, CDR2 YSYEKL. The V end lost 1 base, the J end lost 6 bases, and 13 bases lay between the germline ends. The CDR3 has 14 amino acids. CDR3 sequence (DNA): TGCGCCAGCAGCCAAGGCCGGGACCAATCCGAGCAGTACTTC. Its protein is CASSQGRDQSEQYF.

The V and J genes are TRBV27 and TRBJ2-7; D possibly uses TRBD1 or TRBD2 (5 bases each). The CDR3 has 13 residues. Trimming left V 6 bases short and J 1 base short, with 10 bases between. Germline CDR1 and CDR2: MNHEY and SMNVEV (reference sequence). CDR3 nucleotide sequence: TGTGCCAGCAGACGGGGCGGGTCCTACGAGCAGTACTTC. Translation: CASRRGGSYEQYF.

The rearrangement links TRBV30 to TRBJ1-5; D perhaps matches TRBD1 (5 bases). With 4 bases removed from V and 7 bases from J, the gap between germline ends came to 20 bases. CDR3 length equals 15 residues. In germline, CDR1 is GTSNPN, CDR2 SVGIG (reference sequence). CDR3 DNA sequence: TGTGCCTGGACGCTTGGAAGGGGCGGGCGGCAGCCCCAGCATTTT. Translating it yields CAWTLGRGGRQPQHF.

The chain carries TRBV9 and TRBJ1-5; perhaps TRBD1 as D (5 bases). The CDR3 is 15 residues long. CDR1 SGDLS and CDR2 YYNGEE come from the germline V gene. The V end was cut by 7 bases, the J end by 0 bases, with 14 bases between. CDR3 in DNA: TGTGCCAGCCGGGGGGGAGGGTATAGCAATCAGCCCCAGCATTTT. It encodes CASRGGGYSNQPQHF.

The rearrangement uses TRBV6-5 and TRBJ2-1, with D uncertain. The V gene's germline CDR1 is MNHEY and CDR2 SVGAGI. This CDR3 region has 15 residues. The V end lost 4 bases, the J end lost 0 bases, and 10 bases lay between the germline ends. CDR3 in DNA: TGTGCCAGCAGTTCAGCCAGCAACTCCTACAATGAGCAGTTCTTC. Protein sequence: CASSSASNSYNEQFF.

Only one count was recorded for this clone. V and J are TRBV15 and TRBJ2-5; D unclear. The CDR3 spans 12 residues. Trimming stripped 1 base from V and 5 bases from J, with 5 bases between. Germline V lookup: CDR1 LNHNV, CDR2 YYDKDF (reference sequence). CDR3 bases: TGTGCCACCAGCAGAGGGGATGAGACCCAGTACTTC. It yields the protein CATSRGDETQYF. Drawing the rest from reference TRBV15 and TRBJ2-5, the complete variable domain is DAMVIQNPRYQVTQFGKPVTLSCSQTLNHNVMYWYQQKSSQAPKLLFHYYDKDFNNEADTPDNFQSRRPNTSFCFLDIRSPGLGDTAMYLCATSRGDETQYFGPGTRLLVL.

The gene calls are TRBV7-6 and TRBJ2-5; D is possibly TRBD2 (7 bases). Germline assignment: CDR1 SGHVS and CDR2 FNYEAQ. The CDR3 is 14 amino acids. Trimming shortened V by 5 bases and J by 4 bases, and 14 bases separated the two germline ends. This CDR3 is CASSTGGGVETQYF. The CDR3 DNA is TGTGCCAGCAGCACGGGGGGCGGGGTAGAGACCCAGTACTTC.

The chain carries TRBV7-2 and TRBJ2-4; the D is unclear. The CDR3 loop spans 14 amino acids. Deletions cut 4 bases from V and 8 bases from J, with 15 bases between. CDR1 is SGHTA and CDR2 is FQGNSA in the germline V gene. CDR3: CASSSGRTFHIQYF. In nucleotides, the CDR3 is TGTGCCAGCAGCTCCGGACGGACCTTCCACATTCAGTACTTC.

This clone turned up a few times. The V and J genes are TRBV7-3 and TRBJ1-1; 7 bases map to TRBD1. Germline CDR1 and CDR2: SGHTA and FQGTGA. V shed 4 bases, J shed 0 bases, and the junction held 11 bases outside the gene matches. CDR3 size: 17 residues. The CDR3 DNA sequence: TGTGCCAGCAGCTCCCTGGACAGGACTCTGGTGAACACTGAAGCTTTCTTT. Its protein is CASSSLDRTLVNTEAFF.

The chain uses TRBV18 and TRBJ2-1, with 9 bases that match TRBD1. The germline V gene encodes CDR1 KGHSH and CDR2 LQKENI. J gave up 9 bases and V 3 bases, and 12 bases lay outside the gene matches. The length of the CDR3 is 16 residues. For the CDR3, the DNA is TGTGCCAGCTCACCCGGGACAGGGTCATTAGCGGCTGAGCAGTTCTTC. This encodes CASSPGTGSLAAEQFF. Full variable domain (remainder filled in from reference TRBV18 and TRBJ2-1): NAGVMQNPRHLVRRRGQEARLRCSPMKGHSHVYWYRQLPEEGLKFMVYLQKENIIDESGMPKERFSAEFPKEGPSILRIQQVVRGDSAAYFCASSPGTGSLAAEQFFGPGTRLTVL.

The chain joins TRBV5-1 to TRBJ2-3, with TRBD2 matching over 10 bases. J was trimmed by 2 bases and V by 2 bases; bases with no gene match: 5. The CDR3 extends over 16 amino acids. Germline V lookup: CDR1 SGHRS, CDR2 YFSETQ. The CDR3 protein is CASSLALAGATDTQYF. The CDR3 DNA follows: TGCGCCAGCAGCTTAGCGCTAGCGGGGGCCACAGATACGCAGTATTTT.

The gene calls are TRBV27 and TRBJ2-7; D might be TRBD1 (6 bases). Between the trimmed V and J ends, which lost 5 bases and 3 bases, there was a span of 14 bases. This CDR3 has 14 amino acids. Germline CDR1 is MNHEY and CDR2 is SMNVEV (reference sequence). The CDR3 DNA follows: TGTGCCAGCAGTGCGACAGGCGGTTACTACGAGCAGTACTTC. As protein: CASSATGGYYEQYF.

The rearrangement joins TRBV6-1 to TRBJ2-4; 11 positions agree with TRBD1. From germline, CDR1 is MNHNS and CDR2 SASEGT. The CDR3 spans 15 residues. Trimming cost V 7 bases and J 5 bases; bases outside gene matches: 7. CDR3 DNA sequence: TGTGCCAGCACCCGGGGACAGGGGGGAGAAAACATTCAGTACTTC. This encodes CASTRGQGGENIQYF.

V usage is TRBV7-3 and J usage is TRBJ2-1, with D tentatively TRBD2 (5 bases). V lost 5 bases and J 6 bases, leaving 17 bases between the germline ends. There are 15 residues in the CDR3. Germline CDR1 SGHTA, CDR2 FQGTGA. CDR3 sequence (DNA): TGTGCCAGCAGCGAAACCCCTAGCCGTGGCAATGAGCAGTTCTTC. It is translated as CASSETPSRGNEQFF.